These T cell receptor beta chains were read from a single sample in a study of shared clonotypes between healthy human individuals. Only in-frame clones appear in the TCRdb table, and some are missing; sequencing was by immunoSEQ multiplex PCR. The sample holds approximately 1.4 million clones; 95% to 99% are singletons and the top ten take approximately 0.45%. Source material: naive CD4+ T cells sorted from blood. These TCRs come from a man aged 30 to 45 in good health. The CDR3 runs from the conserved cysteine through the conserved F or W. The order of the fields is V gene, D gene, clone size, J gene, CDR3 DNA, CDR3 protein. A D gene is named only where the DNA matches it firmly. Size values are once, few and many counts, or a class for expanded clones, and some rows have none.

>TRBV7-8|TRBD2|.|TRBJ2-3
TGTGCCAGCAGCTTAGCAACTAGCGGGGGCCTCACAGATACGCAGTATTTT
CASSLATSGGLTDTQYF
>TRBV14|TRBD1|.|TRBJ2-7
TGTGCCAGCAGCCGAGACAGGGGGGCCTACGAGCAGTACTTC
CASSRDRGAYEQYF
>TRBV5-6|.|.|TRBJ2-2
TGTGCCAGCAGCTTCTCTAGCGTCAACACCGGGGAGCTGTTTTTT
CASSFSSVNTGELFF
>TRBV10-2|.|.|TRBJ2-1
TGCGCCAGCAGGGATTTAGCCGACAATGAGCAGTTCTTC
CASRDLADNEQFF
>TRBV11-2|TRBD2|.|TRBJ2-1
TGTGCCAGCAGCTTAGATCAGGCAAGCGGGAGGGCCGAAAATGAGCAGTTCTTC
CASSLDQASGRAENEQFF
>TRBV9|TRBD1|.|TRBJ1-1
TGTGCCAGCAGCGTAGAGCCAGGGGGCGTCGGCACTGAAGCTTTCTTT
CASSVEPGGVGTEAFF
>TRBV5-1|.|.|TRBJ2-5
TGCGCCAGCAGCTTCGGGCTTCTCGGGCAAGAGACCCAGTACTTC
CASSFGLLGQETQYF
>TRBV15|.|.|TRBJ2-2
TGTGCCACCAGCAGAGGGGGGAACACCGGGGAGCTGTTTTTT
CATSRGGNTGELFF
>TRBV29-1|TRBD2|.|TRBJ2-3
TGCAGCGTTGAAAACCTAGCGGGACCCACAGATACGCAGTATTTT
CSVENLAGPTDTQYF
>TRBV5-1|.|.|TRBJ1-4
TGCGCCAGCAGCTTGGAAGGGATTAATGAAAAACTGTTTTTT
CASSLEGINEKLFF
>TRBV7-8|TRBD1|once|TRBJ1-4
TGTGCCAGCAGCCCAAGGACAGGGGGCGATGAAAAACTGTTTTTT
CASSPRTGGDEKLFF
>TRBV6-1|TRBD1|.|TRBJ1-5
TGTGCCAGCAGTGAAGCAGGGGGCAACAATCAGCCCCAGCATTTT
CASSEAGGNNQPQHF
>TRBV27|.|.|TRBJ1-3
TGTGCCAGCAGTCCCCTAGCCGGGGACACCATATATTTT
CASSPLAGDTIYF
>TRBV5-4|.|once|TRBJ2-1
TGTGCCAGCAGCTTGGCTCCCGGGAGCAGGTCCTACAATGAGCAGTTCTTC
CASSLAPGSRSYNEQFF
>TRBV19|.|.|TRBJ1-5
TGTGCCAGTGCGCCAAACAGGCCCGGGGGCCAGCCCCAGCATTTT
CASAPNRPGGQPQHF
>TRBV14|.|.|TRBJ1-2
TGTGCCAGCAGCCAAGATTCATCCATCGCAAACTATGGCTACACCTTC
CASSQDSSIANYGYTF
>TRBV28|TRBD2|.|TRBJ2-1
TGTGCCAGCAGTGGGGGACTAGCGGGTGAGCAGTTCTTC
CASSGGLAGEQFF
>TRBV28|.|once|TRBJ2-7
TGTGCCAGCAGCTTATGGGGGAGATCAGGATACGAGCAGTACTTC
CASSLWGRSGYEQYF
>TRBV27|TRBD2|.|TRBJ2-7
TGTGCCAGCAGTTTGACTAGCTCCCACGAGCAGTACTTC
CASSLTSSHEQYF
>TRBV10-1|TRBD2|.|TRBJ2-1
TGCGCCAGCAGGATAGCGGGAGGACCCGCAGGAAGACAGTACAATGAGCAGTTCTTC
CASRIAGGPAGRQYNEQFF
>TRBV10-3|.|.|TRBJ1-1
TGTGCCATCAGTGTAGACAGAAACGAAGCTTTCTTT
CAISVDRNEAFF
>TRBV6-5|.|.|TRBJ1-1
TGTGCCAGCAGGGGTTTGTGGGGCTCTGAAGCTTTCTTT
CASRGLWGSEAFF
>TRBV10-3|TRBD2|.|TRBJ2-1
TGTGCCATCAGTGACGGCGGGAGCTCCTACAATGAGCAGTTCTTC
CAISDGGSSYNEQFF
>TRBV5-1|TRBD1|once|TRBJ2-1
TGCGCCAGCAGCTTAGACAGGGCCGATGAGCAGTTCTTC
CASSLDRADEQFF
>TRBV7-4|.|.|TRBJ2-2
TGTGCCAGCAGGCCTAAAGGGCTGTACGCCGGGGAGCTGTTTTTT
CASRPKGLYAGELFF
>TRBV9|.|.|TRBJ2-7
TGTGCCAGCAGCCCAACGGCCATACAAACGGGCTACGAGCAGTACTTC
CASSPTAIQTGYEQYF
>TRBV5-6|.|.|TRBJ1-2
TGTGCCAGCAGCCAGCTGGGGGCGCGCGACTATGGCTACACCTTC
CASSQLGARDYGYTF
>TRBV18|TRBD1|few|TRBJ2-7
TGTGCCAGCTCACCAGGGACAGGGGGTACCTACGAGCAGTACTTC
CASSPGTGGTYEQYF
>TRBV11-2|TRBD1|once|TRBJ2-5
TGTGCCAGCAGCTTAAGACAGGGTGTGACCCAGTACTTC
CASSLRQGVTQYF
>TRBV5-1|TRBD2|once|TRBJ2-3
TGCGCCAGCAGACAACGACTAGCGGGAGATTTAGATACGCAGTATTTT
CASRQRLAGDLDTQYF
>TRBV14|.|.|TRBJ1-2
TGTGCCAGCAGCCGGGGGGACTATGGCTACACCTTC
CASSRGDYGYTF
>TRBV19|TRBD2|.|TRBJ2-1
TGTGCCAGTAACCGTCTAGCGGGAGTGAGCGATGAGCAGTTCTTC
CASNRLAGVSDEQFF
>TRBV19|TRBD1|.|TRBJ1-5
TGTGCCAGTAGACCGACAGGGTCTCAGCCCCAGCATTTT
CASRPTGSQPQHF
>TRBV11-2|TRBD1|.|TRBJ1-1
TGTGCCAGCAGCCTTACCCGGACAGGGGAAGCTTTCTTT
CASSLTRTGEAFF
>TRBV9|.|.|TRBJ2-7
TGTGCCAGCAGCGTACTTAGCTTCGGCGAGCAGTACTTC
CASSVLSFGEQYF
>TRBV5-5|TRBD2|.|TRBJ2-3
TGTGCCAGCAGCCCGGGACTAGCGGGAGGGCCGACAGATACGCAGTATTTT
CASSPGLAGGPTDTQYF
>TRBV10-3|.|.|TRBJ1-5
TGTGCCATCAGGGATGGACAGTCCAATCAGCCCCAGCATTTT
CAIRDGQSNQPQHF
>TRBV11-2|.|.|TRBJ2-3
TGTGCCAGCAGCTTAGGGCAGGGCCGTAGCACAGATACGCAGTATTTT
CASSLGQGRSTDTQYF
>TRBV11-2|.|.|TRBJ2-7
TGTGCCAGCAGCTTAGCGGGCTCCACCTACGAGCAGTACTTC
CASSLAGSTYEQYF
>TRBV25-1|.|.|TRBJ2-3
TGTGCCAGCAGTGAATATCGGGCTAGCAGAAGCACAGATACGCAGTATTTT
CASSEYRASRSTDTQYF
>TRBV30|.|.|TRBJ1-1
TGTGCCTGGATCGGGGGGAGGGCTTTCTTT
CAWIGGRAFF
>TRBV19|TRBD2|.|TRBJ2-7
TGTGCCAGTAGTATAGCATCATTAGGGACTATCACCTACGAGCAGTACTTC
CASSIASLGTITYEQYF
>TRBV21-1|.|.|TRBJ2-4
TGTGCCAGCAGGCGGACCAGCGGGTACTTC
CASRRTSGYF
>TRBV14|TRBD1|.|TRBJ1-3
TGTGCCAGCAGCTACAGGGGTATCTCTGGAAACACCATATATTTT
CASSYRGISGNTIYF
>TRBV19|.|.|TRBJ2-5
TGTGCCAGTAGTATAATGGGAGGGGCGACAGGCCAAGAGACCCAGTACTTC
CASSIMGGATGQETQYF
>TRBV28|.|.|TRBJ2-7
TGTGCCAGCAGTTTGTCCCACAACCGGGGCGAGCAGTACTTC
CASSLSHNRGEQYF
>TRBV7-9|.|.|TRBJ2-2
TGTGCCAGCAGCTTAATTGGCGAACCCATTAGGGAGCTGTTTTTT
CASSLIGEPIRELFF
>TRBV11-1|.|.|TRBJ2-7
TGTGCCAGCAGCTTCAGTAACGATGGGTACTACGAGCAGTACTTC
CASSFSNDGYYEQYF
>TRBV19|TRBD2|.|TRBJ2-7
TGTGCCAGTAGCCATGTAGGAGGCCCTAGCGGGCTGTCCTACGAGCAGTACTTC
CASSHVGGPSGLSYEQYF
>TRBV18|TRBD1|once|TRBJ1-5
TGTGCCAGCTCAGGGACAGTCAATCAGCCCCAGCATTTT
CASSGTVNQPQHF
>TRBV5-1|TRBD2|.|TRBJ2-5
TGCGCCAGCAGCTTGTTGACTAGCGGAGGGGGAGAGACCCAGTACTTC
CASSLLTSGGGETQYF
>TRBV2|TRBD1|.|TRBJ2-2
TGTGCCAGCAGTCCTGACAGGGCCGGGGAGCTGTTTTTT
CASSPDRAGELFF
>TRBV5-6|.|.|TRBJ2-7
TGTGCCAGCAGCTGGATCCCGGGGGCACGCTCCTACGAGCAGTACTTC
CASSWIPGARSYEQYF
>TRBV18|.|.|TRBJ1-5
TGTGCCAGCTCCCTTGGTAATAGCAATCAGCCCCAGCATTTT
CASSLGNSNQPQHF
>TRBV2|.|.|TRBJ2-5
TGTGCCAGCAGACCGAGCCCTCCAGAGACCCAGTACTTC
CASRPSPPETQYF
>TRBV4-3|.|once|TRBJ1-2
TGCGCCAGCAGCCAAGACGTCGGGGGCGGCTATGGCTACACCTTC
CASSQDVGGGYGYTF
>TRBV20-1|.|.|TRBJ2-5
TGCAGTGCCCGATTTGGTGGTTCCCAGTACTTC
CSARFGGSQYF